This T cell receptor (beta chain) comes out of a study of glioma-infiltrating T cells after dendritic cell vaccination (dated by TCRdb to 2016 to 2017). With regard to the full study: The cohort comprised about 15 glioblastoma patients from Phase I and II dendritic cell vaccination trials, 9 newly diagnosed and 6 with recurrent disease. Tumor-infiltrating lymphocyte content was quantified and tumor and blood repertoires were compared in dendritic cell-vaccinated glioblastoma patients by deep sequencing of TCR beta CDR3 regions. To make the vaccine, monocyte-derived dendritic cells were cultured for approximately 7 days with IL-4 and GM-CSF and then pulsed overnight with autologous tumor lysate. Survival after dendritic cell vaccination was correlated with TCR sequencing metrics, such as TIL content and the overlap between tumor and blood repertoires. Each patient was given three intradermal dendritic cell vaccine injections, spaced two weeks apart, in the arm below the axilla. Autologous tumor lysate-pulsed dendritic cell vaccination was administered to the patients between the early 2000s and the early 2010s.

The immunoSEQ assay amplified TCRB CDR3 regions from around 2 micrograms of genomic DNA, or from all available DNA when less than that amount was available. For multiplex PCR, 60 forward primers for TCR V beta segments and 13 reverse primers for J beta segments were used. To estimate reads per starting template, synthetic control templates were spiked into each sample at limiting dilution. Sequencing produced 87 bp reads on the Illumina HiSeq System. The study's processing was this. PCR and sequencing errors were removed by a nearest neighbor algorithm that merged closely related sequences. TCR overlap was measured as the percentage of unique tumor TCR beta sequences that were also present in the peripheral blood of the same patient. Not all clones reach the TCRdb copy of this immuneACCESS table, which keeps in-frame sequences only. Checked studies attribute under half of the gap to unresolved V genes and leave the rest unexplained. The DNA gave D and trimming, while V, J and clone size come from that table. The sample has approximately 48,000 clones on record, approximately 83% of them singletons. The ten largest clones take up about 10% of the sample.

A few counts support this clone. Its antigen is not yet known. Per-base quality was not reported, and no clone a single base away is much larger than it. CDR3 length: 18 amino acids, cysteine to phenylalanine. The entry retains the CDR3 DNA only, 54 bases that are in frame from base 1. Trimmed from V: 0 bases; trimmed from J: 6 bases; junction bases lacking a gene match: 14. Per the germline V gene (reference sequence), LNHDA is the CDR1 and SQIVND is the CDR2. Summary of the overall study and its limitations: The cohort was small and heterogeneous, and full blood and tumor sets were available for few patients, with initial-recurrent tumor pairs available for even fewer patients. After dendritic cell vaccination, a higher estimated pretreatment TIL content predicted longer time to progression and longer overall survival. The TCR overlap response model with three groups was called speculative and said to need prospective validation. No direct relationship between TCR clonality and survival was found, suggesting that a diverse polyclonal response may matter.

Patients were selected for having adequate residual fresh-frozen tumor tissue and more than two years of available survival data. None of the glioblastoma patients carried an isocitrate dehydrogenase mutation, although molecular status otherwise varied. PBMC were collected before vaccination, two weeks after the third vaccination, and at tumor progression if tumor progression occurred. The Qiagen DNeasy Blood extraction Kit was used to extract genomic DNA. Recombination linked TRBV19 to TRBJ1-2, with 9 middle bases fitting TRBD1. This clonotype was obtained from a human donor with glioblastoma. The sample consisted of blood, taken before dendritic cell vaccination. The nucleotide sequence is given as TGTGCCAGTAGTATAGACAATCCTAGCACAGGGGGCAGGGATGGCTACACCTTC. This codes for CASSIDNPSTGGRDGYTF.